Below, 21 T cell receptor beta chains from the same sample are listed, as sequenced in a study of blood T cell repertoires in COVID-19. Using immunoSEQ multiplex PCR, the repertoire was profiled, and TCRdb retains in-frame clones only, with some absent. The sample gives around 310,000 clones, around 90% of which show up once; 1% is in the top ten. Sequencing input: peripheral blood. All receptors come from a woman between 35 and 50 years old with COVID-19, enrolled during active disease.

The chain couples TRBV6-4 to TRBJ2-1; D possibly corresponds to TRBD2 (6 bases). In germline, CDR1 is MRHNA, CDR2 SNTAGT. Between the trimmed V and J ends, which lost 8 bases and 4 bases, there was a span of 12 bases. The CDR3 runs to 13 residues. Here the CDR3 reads CASSTGAYNEQFF. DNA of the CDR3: TGTGCCAGCTCGACGGGAGCTTACAATGAGCAGTTCTTC.

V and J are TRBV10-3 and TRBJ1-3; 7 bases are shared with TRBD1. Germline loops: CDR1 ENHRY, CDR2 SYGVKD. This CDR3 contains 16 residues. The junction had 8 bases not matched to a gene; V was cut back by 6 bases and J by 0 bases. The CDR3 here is CAISGTGAGSGNTIYF. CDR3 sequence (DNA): TGTGCCATCAGCGGTACAGGGGCCGGCTCTGGAAACACCATATATTTT.

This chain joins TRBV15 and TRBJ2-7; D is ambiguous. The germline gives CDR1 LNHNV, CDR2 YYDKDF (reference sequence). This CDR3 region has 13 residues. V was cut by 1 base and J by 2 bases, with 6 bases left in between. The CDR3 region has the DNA TGTGCCACCAGCAGAGGTCAGACCTACGAGCAGTACTTC. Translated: CATSRGQTYEQYF.

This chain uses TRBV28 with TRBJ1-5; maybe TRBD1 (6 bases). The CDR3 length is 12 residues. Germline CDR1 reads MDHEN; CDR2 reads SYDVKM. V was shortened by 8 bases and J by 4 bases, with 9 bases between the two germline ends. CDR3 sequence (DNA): TGTGCCAGCTCCCAGGGGAATCAGCCCCAGCATTTT. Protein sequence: CASSQGNQPQHF.

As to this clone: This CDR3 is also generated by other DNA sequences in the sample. The CDR3 loop reads CASSSTGSEQYF. As DNA, the CDR3 is TGTGCCAGCAGTTCGACAGGGAGCGAGCAGTACTTC. The V and J genes are TRBV28 and TRBJ2-7, with 7 bases that match TRBD1. The CDR3 is made up of 12 amino acids. The V segment lost 4 bases and the J segment 6 bases; nucleotides outside the gene matches: 3. Germline V gene data show CDR1 as MDHEN and CDR2 as SYDVKM.

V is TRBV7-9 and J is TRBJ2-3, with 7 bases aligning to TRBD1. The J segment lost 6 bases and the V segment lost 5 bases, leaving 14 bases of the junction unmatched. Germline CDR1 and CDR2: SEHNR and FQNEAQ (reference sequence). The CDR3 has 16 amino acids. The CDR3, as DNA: TGTGCCAGCAGCCAACCTTGGACAGGCAAAGAGGATACGCAGTATTTT. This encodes CASSQPWTGKEDTQYF.

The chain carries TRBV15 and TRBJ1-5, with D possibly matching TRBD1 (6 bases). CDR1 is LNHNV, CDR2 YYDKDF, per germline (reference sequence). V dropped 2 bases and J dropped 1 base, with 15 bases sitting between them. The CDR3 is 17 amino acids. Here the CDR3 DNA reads TGTGCCACCAGCAGAACAATCAGGGGCTGGAGCAATCAGCCCCAGCATTTT. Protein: CATSRTIRGWSNQPQHF.

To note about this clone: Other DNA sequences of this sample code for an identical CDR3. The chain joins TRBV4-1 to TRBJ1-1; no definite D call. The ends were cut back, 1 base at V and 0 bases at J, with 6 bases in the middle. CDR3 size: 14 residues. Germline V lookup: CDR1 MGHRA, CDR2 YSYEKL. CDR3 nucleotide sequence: TGCGCCAGCAGCCAAGTAGTCCTGAACACTGAAGCTTTCTTT. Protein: CASSQVVLNTEAFF.

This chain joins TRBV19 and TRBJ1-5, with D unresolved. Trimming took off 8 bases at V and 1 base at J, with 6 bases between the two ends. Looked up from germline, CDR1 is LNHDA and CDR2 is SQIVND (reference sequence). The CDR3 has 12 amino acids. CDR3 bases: TGTGCCAGTCACGGGAGCAATCAGCCCCAGCATTTT. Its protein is CASHGSNQPQHF.

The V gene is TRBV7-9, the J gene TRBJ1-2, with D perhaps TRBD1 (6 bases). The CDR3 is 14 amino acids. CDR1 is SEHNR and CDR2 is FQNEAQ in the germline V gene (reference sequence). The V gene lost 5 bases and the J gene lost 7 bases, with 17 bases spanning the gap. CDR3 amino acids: CASSVRAGVGGYTF. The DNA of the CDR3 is TGTGCCAGCAGCGTACGGGCAGGGGTTGGTGGCTACACCTTC. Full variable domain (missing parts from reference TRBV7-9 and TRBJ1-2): DTGVSQNPRHKITKRGQNVTFRCDPISEHNRLYWYRQTLGQGPEFLTYFQNEAQLEKSRLLSDRFSAERPKGSFSTLEIQRTEQGDSAMYLCASSVRAGVGGYTFGSGTRLTVV.

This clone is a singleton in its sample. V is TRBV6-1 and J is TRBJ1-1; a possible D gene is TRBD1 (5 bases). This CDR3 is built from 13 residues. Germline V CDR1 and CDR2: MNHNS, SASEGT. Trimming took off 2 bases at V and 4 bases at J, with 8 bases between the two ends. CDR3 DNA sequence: TGTGCCAGCAGTGAAAACAGGCCCACTGAAGCTTTCTTT. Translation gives CASSENRPTEAFF.

CDR3 sequence: CASSGVGGSPYEQYF. The CDR3 DNA reads as TGTGCCAGCAGCGGGGTCGGCGGGAGCCCCTACGAGCAGTACTTC. This chain uses TRBV9 with TRBJ2-7; 7 positions match TRBD2. V gave up 3 bases and J gave up 2 bases; unmatched junction bases: 8. Looked up from germline, CDR1 is SGDLS and CDR2 is YYNGEE. The CDR3 covers 15 residues.

As DNA, the CDR3 is TGTGCCACCAGTGATTTGAACGACAGGAGCACAGATACGCAGTATTTT. It is translated as CATSDLNDRSTDTQYF. The rearrangement uses TRBV24-1 and TRBJ2-3; D possibly corresponds to TRBD1 (6 bases). V lost 0 bases, J lost 0 bases, and 9 bases lay in between. The CDR3 extends over 16 amino acids. Germline V gene data show CDR1 as KGHDR and CDR2 as SFDVKD.

CDR3 sequence: CASSFGQTFYGYTF. CDR3 DNA sequence: TGCGCCAGCAGCTTTGGACAGACCTTTTATGGCTACACCTTC. The chain joins TRBV5-1 to TRBJ1-2, with TRBD1 as a possible D gene (6 bases). The germline gives CDR1 SGHRS, CDR2 YFSETQ. The length of the CDR3 is 14 residues. V was shortened by 2 bases and J by 5 bases, with 13 bases between the two germline ends. Supplemented by reference TRBV5-1 and TRBJ1-2, the full variable domain reads KAGVTQTPRYLIKTRGQQVTLSCSPISGHRSVSWYQQTPGQGLQFLFEYFSETQRNKGNFPGRFSGRQFSNSRSEMNVSTLELGDSALYLCASSFGQTFYGYTFGSGTRLTVV.

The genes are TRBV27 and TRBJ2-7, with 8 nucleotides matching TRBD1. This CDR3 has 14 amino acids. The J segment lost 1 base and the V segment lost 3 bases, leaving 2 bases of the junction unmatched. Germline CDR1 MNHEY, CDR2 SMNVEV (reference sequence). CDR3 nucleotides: TGTGCCAGCAGTTTCAGGGGGCGGTCCTACGAGCAGTACTTC. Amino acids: CASSFRGRSYEQYF.

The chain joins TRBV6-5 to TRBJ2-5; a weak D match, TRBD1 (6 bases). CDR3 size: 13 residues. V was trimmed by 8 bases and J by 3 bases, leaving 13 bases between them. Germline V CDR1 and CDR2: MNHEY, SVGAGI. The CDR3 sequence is CASGRDTEETQYF. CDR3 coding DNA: TGTGCCAGCGGACGGGACACAGAAGAGACCCAGTACTTC.

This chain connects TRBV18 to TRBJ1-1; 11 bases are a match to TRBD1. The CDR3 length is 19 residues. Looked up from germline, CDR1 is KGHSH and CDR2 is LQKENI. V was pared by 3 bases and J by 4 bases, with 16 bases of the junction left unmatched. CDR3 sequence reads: CASSPTYGQGAFLRTEAFF. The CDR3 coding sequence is TGTGCCAGCTCACCTACCTACGGACAGGGGGCATTTTTGCGCACTGAAGCTTTCTTT.

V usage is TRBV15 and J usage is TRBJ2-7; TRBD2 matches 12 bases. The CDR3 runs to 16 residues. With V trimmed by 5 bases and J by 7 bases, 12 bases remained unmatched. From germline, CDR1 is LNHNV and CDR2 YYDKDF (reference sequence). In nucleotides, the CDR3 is TGTGCCACCAGCGAGCCGACTAGCGGGAGAAGGGGAGAGCAGTACTTC. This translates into CATSEPTSGRRGEQYF.

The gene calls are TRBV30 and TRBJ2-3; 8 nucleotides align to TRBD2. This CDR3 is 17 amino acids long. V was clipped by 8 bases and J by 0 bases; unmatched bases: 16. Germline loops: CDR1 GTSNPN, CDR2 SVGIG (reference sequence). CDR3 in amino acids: CAGNTGGFGLSTDTQYF. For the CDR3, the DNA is TGTGCCGGTAATACGGGGGGGTTTGGCCTGAGCACAGATACGCAGTATTTT.

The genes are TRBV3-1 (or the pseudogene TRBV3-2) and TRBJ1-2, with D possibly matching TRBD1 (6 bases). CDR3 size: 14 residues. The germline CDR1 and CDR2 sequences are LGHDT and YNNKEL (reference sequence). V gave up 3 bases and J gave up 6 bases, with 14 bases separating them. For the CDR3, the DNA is TGTGCCAGCAGCCAGCGGGGGCGGGAAGATGGCTACACCTTC. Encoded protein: CASSQRGREDGYTF.

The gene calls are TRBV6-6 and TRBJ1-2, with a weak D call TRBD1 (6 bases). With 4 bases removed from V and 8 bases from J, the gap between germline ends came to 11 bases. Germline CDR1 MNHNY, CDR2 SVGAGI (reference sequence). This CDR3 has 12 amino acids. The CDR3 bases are TGTGCCAGCAGTTCCCCACAGGGCGGCTACACCTTC. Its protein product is CASSSPQGGYTF.